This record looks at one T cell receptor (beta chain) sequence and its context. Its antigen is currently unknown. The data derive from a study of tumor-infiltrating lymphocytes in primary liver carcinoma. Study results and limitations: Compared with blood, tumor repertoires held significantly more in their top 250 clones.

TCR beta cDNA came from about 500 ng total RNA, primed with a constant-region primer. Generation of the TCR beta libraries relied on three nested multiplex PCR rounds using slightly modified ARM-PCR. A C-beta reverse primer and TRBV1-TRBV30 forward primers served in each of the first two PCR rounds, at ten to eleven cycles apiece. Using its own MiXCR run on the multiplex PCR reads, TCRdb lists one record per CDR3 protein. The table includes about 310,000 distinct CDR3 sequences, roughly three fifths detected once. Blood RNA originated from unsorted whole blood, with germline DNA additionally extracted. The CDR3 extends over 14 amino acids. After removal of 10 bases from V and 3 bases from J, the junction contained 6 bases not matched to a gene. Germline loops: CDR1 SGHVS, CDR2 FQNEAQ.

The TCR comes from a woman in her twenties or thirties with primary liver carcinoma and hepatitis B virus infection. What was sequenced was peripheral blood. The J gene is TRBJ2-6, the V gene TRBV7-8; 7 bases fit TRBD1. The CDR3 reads CATKTGDGANVLTF. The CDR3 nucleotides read TGTGCCACTAAAACAGGGGATGGGGCCAACGTCCTGACTTTC. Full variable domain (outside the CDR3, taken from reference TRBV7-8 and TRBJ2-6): GAGVSQSPRYKVAKRGQDVALRCDPISGHVSLFWYQQALGQGPEFLTYFQNEAQLDKSGLPSDRFFAERPEGSVSTLKIQRTQQEDSAVYLCATKTGDGANVLTFGAGSRLTVL.